The rows below give T cell receptor beta chains drawn from one sample of a study of PD-L1 blockade in urothelial cancer. The data were produced by immunoSEQ multiplex PCR, yet TCRdb's version contains in-frame clones alone and is incomplete. The sample has some 120,000 clones, 86% seen once; the top ten hold roughly 2.3%. The specimen comprised PBMCs, sampled around atezolizumab (anti-PD-L1) treatment. The source of these receptors is a man aged 45-60 years with urothelial cancer. The CDR3 runs from the conserved cysteine through the conserved F or W. D genes are given only for firm matches. Size is omitted from some rows. Given values are once, few, many or a class for expanded clones.

clone_size j_call d_call v_call cdr3_nt cdr3_aa
few TRBJ1-4 NA TRBV28 TGTGCCAGCAAAGACAGGCGATTGGGGAAAAGGCTGTTTTTT CASKDRRLGKRLFF
NA TRBJ2-3 TRBD2 TRBV6-1 TGTGCCAGCCGTCGATCTAGCGGCTCAGATACGCAGTATTTT CASRRSSGSDTQYF
few TRBJ1-2 NA TRBV2 TGTGCCAGCAGTGGGGGGGGCGGCTATGGCTACACCTTC CASSGGGGYGYTF
NA TRBJ1-6 TRBD1 TRBV5-5 TGTGCCAGCAGCACGACAGGGGGTTCGTCTTTTAATTCACCCCTCCACTTT CASSTTGGSSFNSPLHF
NA TRBJ1-3 NA TRBV7-9 TGTGCCAGCAAGGGGGGGTCCTCTGGAAACACCATATATTTT CASKGGSSGNTIYF
NA TRBJ1-3 NA TRBV7-9 TGTGCCAGCAGCTTAAGCGGGAGCTCTGGAAACACCATATATTTT CASSLSGSSGNTIYF
NA TRBJ2-7 TRBD2 TRBV11-2 TGTGCCAGCAGCTCCGGACTAGCGGGGGACTACGAGCAGTACTTC CASSSGLAGDYEQYF
NA TRBJ2-1 TRBD1 TRBV2 TGTGCCAGCAGTGGGGACAGGGGGCCCTACAATGAGCAGTTCTTC CASSGDRGPYNEQFF
NA TRBJ2-1 TRBD1 TRBV5-5 TGTGCCAGCAGCTGGGGACAGGGAATAGAGGGTGAGCAGTTCTTC CASSWGQGIEGEQFF
NA TRBJ2-3 TRBD2 TRBV30 TGTGCCTGGCATCCGGCGGCTAGCGGAGGTGAGACGCAGTATTTT CAWHPAASGGETQYF
NA TRBJ2-4 TRBD1 TRBV6-5 TGTGCCAGCAGTTACTCGACCAGGGGGGCCAAAAACATTCAGTACTTC CASSYSTRGAKNIQYF
NA TRBJ2-7 TRBD1 TRBV29-1 TGCAGCGTTGGTTCGGGGACAGGGTCTTTCGAGCAGTACTTC CSVGSGTGSFEQYF
few TRBJ2-3 TRBD2 TRBV6-1 TGTGCCAGCACTGGACTAGCTGTCAGCACAGATACGCAGTATTTT CASTGLAVSTDTQYF
NA TRBJ1-3 NA TRBV6-6 TGTGCCAGCAGTTACATCCCAGGGGACTCTGGAAACACCATATATTTT CASSYIPGDSGNTIYF
NA TRBJ1-3 NA TRBV10-3 TGTGCCATCAAGCCCGGAGCTGGAAACACCATATATTTT CAIKPGAGNTIYF
NA TRBJ1-2 TRBD1 TRBV9 TGTGCCAGCAGCAGTCAGGGGGCGGGTAACTATGGCTACACCTTC CASSSQGAGNYGYTF
NA TRBJ2-3 TRBD2 TRBV4-1 TGCGCCAGCAGCCAATCCACGGGACTAGTGGTAGATACGCAGTATTTT CASSQSTGLVVDTQYF
NA TRBJ1-6 TRBD1 TRBV14 TGTGCCAGCAGGCAGGGGACAGGGAGCTCCTATAATTCACCCCTCCACTTT CASRQGTGSSYNSPLHF
NA TRBJ2-2 NA TRBV27 NA CASSLFIPGTFGAGELFF
NA TRBJ2-7 NA TRBV7-9 TGTGCCAGCAGCCCAGGGACAAAAGGTTACGAGCAGTACTTC CASSPGTKGYEQYF
NA TRBJ2-1 TRBD2 TRBV5-1 TGCGCCAGCAGCTTAGGGCTAGCGGGTGCCAATGAGCAGTTCTTC CASSLGLAGANEQFF
NA TRBJ2-1 TRBD1 TRBV28 TGTGCCAGCCACAGACAGGGCTCCTACAATGAGCAGTTCTTC CASHRQGSYNEQFF
NA TRBJ1-2 TRBD1 TRBV29-1 TGCAGCGTTCTCGCGCCGGGACAGCTCTATGGCTACACCTTC CSVLAPGQLYGYTF
NA TRBJ1-5 NA TRBV2 TGTGCCAGCAGAGAGGATGATAGCAATCAGCCCCAGCATTTT CASREDDSNQPQHF
NA TRBJ2-7 NA TRBV19 TGTGCCAGTAGTATCGGGGTAGGGGGCTACGAGCAGTACTTC CASSIGVGGYEQYF
once TRBJ2-5 TRBD1 TRBV27 TGTGCCAGCAGTCCGGACAGGGGGCGCTTCCTAGAGACCCAGTACTTC CASSPDRGRFLETQYF
NA TRBJ2-5 TRBD2 TRBV5-1 TGCGCCAGCAGCTGGGGGACTAGCGGGATCCTCCAAGAGACCCAGTACTTC CASSWGTSGILQETQYF